The entry below gives a single T cell receptor beta chain sequence along with its context. It has no known antigen specificity. The record has no base qualities; no much larger clone is one base away. These data originate in a study of T cell responses to AZD1222 COVID-19 vaccine (dated by TCRdb to the early 2020s). Describing the broader study: AZD1222 recipients with second doses at about 4 weeks or about 12 weeks were pooled, because spike-specific TCR depth and breadth did not differ between schedules. Enrollment into the trials was organized by age into subgroups of 18-55, 56-69 and 70-plus years, and those subgroups contained roughly 150, 30 and 60 TCR-sequenced participants, respectively. TCR sequencing covered some 240 trial participants: about 210 given two doses of AZD1222 and some 25 given two doses of MenACWY control vaccine.

The CDR3 regions of human TCRbeta chains were analyzed by immunosequencing. In the source study's methods: TCRs in the repertoires were matched against a reference library of SARS-CoV-2-specific TCRs that had been generated with the MIRA antigen-specificity platform. Breadth meant the fraction of unique TCRs that were SARS-CoV-2-associated, whereas depth meant the fraction of total T cells that were SARS-CoV-2-associated. Using the MIRA data, each spike-specific TCR was assigned both to the spike region to which the TCR was reactive and to a CD4 or CD8 class. Log10-transformed breadth and depth values were compared by one-way ANOVA with Sidak's multiple comparisons tests. TCRdb mirrors the immuneACCESS table, restricted to in-frame sequences. Some clones are absent from its copies; in checked studies, under half trace to an unresolved V gene, and the reason for the others is unknown. D and trimming come from the DNA, and the V and J calls and clone size come from that table. This sample holds some 150,000 clones; roughly nine tenths were observed only once. The leading ten clones occupy over 2.5% of the sample.

Here is what the overall study found, with its caveats: The vaccine-associated CD4 TCRs covered the entire spike protein, and the dominant responses fell in regions 160-218 and 743-854. Because no day 14 peak-response samples were available, the repertoires could be characterized only after the peak T cell response. After two AZD1222 doses, both the breadth and the depth of spike-specific TCRs were significantly higher than at day 0 and than in MenACWY recipients. Conclusions about previously exposed vaccinees are limited because only a handful of AZD1222 recipients were SARS-CoV-2 seropositive at baseline. Most participants were white British and females outnumbered males, and the authors suggested that clonal diversity may have been underestimated. Nearly half of unique spike-specific TCRs reportedly recognized epitopes outside regions mutated in the B.1.351 and B.1.1.7 variants. The 56-69-year group was small, and its depth increase did not reach significance, likely because of low power.

This specimen's time point label, per the study, means: baseline before first vaccination. Vaccinee samples came from UK trials COV001 and COV002, including a single-blind randomized controlled phase 2/3 trial of AZD1222 (ChAdOx1 nCoV-19) in healthy adults. For TCRbeta chain sequencing, PBMC samples from trial participants were taken at day 0 and at day 28 after the second dose. Including cysteine and phenylalanine, the CDR3 has 18 amino acids. CDR3 DNA only is kept here, 54 bases in frame from base 1. CDR1 and CDR2 were assigned from the germline V gene as SGDLS and YYNGEE. V is clipped by 0 bases and J by 2 bases, and the sequence between their germline boundaries is 19 bases long.

The sequence derives from an adult in good health. The specimen comprised peripheral blood, sampled on day 0 of AZD1222 vaccination. The chain employs TRBV9 and TRBJ2-3; the D gene is perhaps TRBD1 or TRBD2, each of them matching over 7 bases. In nucleotides, the sequence is TGTGCCAGCAGCGTAGAGGGGGGGACCGGGACAGTCACAGATACGCAGTATTTT. Its product reads: CASSVEGGTGTVTDTQYF.